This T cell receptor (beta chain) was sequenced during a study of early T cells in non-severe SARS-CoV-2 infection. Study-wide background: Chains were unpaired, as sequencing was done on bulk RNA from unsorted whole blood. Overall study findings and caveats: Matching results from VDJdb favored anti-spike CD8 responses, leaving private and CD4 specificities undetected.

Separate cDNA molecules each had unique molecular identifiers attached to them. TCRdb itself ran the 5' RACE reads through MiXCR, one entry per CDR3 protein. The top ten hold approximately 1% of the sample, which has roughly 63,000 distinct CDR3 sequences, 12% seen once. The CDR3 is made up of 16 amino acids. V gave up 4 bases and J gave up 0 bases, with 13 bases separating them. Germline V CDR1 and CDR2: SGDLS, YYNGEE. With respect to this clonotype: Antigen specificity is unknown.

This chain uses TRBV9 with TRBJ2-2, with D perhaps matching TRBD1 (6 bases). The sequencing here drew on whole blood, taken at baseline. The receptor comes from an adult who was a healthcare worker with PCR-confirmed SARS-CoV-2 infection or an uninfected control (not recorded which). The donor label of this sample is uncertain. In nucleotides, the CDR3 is TGTGCCAGCAGCTCCGGACAGTTAACGAACACCGGGGAGCTGTTTTTT. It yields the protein CASSSGQLTNTGELFF.